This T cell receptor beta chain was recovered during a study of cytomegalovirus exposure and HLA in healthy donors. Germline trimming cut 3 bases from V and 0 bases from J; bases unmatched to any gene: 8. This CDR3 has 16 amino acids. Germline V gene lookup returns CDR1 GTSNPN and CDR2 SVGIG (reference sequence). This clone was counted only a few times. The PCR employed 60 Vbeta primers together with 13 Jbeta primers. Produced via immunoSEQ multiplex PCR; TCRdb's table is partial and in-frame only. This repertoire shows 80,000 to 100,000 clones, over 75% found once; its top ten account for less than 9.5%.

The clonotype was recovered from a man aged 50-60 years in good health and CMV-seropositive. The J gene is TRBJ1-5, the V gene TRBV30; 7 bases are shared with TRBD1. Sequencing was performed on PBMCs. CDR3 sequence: CAWSPRDRYSNQPQHF. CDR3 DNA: TGTGCCTGGAGCCCCAGGGACAGATATAGCAATCAGCCCCAGCATTTT.